Here is one TCR beta chain with its context. The data are from a study of T cell clonotyping in hematopoietic cell transplantation. The CDR3 sequence is 11 residues long. Germline V gives CDR1 MDHEN, CDR2 SYDVKM. The V and J ends lost 3 bases and 8 bases respectively, with 7 bases between them. Recipients were bled about 28 days pretransplant and at posttransplant days 30, 100, 180. The table came from immunoSEQ multiplex PCR; TCRdb's copy has only in-frame clones and leaves some out. The data show some 5,000 clones, with around 78% seen just once and about a fifth held by the top ten. The sequence was collected from a male patient between 60 and 69 years old who had an allogeneic stem cell transplant, so T cells may come from the graft donor. Some clones in this sample may be carry-over from other donors' samples. The chain joins TRBV28 to TRBJ1-2; D remains unclear. The sequencing used peripheral blood mononuclear cells, collected 100 days after allogeneic stem cell transplant. As DNA, the CDR3 is TGTGCCAGCAGTTTGCGGCAGGGCTACACCTTC. Protein: CASSLRQGYTF.